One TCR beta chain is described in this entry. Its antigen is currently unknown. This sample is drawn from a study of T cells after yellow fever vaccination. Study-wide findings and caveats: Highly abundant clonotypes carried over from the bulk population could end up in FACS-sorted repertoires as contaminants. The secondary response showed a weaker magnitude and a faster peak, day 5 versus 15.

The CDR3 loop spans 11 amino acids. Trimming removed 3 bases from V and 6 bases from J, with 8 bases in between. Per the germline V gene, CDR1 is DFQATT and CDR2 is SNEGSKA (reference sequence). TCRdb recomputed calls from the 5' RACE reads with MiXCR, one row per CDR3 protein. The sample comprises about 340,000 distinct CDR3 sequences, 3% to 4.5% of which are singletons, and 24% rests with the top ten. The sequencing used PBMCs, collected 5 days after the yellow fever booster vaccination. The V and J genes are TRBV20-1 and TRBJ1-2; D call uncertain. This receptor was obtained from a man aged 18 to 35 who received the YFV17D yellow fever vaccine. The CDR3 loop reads CSASYGNGYTF. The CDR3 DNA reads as TGCAGTGCTAGTTACGGCAATGGCTACACCTTC.